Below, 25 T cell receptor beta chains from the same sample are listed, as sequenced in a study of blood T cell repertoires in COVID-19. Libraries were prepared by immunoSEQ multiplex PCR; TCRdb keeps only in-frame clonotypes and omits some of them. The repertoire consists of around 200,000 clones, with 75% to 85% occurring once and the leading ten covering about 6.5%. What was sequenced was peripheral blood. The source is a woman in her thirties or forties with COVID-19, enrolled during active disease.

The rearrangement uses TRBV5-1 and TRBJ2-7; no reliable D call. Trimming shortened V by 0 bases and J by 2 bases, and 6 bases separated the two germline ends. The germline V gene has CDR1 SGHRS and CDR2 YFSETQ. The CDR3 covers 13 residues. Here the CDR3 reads CASSLDSTYEQYF. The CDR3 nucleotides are TGCGCCAGCAGCTTGGACAGTACCTACGAGCAGTACTTC.

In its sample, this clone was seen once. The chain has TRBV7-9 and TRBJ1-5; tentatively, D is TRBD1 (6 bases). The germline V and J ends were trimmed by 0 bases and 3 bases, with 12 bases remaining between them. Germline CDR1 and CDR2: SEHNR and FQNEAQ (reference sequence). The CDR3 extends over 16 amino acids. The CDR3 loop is CASSLAADRYNQPQHF. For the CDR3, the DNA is TGTGCCAGCAGCTTAGCGGCGGACAGATACAATCAGCCCCAGCATTTT.

Written as DNA, the CDR3 is TGTGCCAGTAGTATGTGGGGGGGTACGGATGGCTACACCTTC. Translated, it gives CASSMWGGTDGYTF. The chain has TRBV19 and TRBJ1-2; D may be TRBD1 (5 bases). The CDR3 has 14 amino acids. Trimming cost V 3 bases and J 6 bases, with 14 bases left between them. Germline V gene data show CDR1 as LNHDA and CDR2 as SQIVND (reference sequence).

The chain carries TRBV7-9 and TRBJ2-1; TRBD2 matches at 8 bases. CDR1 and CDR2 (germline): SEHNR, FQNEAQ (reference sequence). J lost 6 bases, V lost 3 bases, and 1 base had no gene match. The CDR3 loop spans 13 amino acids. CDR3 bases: TGTGCCAGCAGCTTCAGCGGGAGCAATGAGCAGTTCTTC. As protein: CASSFSGSNEQFF.

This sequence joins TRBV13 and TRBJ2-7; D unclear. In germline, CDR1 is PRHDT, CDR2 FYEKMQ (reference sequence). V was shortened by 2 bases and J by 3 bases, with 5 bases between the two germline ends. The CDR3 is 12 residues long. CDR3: CASSLSGYEQYF. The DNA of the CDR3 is TGTGCCAGCAGCTTATCCGGCTACGAGCAGTACTTC.

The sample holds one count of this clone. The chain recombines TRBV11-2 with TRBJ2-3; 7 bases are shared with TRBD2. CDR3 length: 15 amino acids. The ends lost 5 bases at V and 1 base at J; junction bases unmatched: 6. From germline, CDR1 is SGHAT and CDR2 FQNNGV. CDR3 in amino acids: CASSGTSVGTDTQYF. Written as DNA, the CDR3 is TGTGCCAGCAGCGGTACTAGCGTCGGCACAGATACGCAGTATTTT.

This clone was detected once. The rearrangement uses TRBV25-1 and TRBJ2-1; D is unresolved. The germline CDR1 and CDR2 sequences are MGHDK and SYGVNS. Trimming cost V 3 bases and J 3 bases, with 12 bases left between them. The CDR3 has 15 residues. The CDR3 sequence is CASSDPKLLYNEQFF. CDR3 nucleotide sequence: TGTGCCAGCAGTGACCCGAAACTACTCTACAATGAGCAGTTCTTC.

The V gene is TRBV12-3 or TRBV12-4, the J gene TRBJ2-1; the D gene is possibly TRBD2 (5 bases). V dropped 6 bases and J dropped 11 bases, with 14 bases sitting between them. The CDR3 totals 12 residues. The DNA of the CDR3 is TGTGCCAGCAGCCCTCCCCGACTAAAGCAGTTCTTC. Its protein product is CASSPPRLKQFF.

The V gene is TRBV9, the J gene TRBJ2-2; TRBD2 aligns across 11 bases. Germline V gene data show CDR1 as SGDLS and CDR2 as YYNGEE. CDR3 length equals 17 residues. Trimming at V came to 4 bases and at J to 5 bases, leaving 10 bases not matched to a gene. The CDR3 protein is CASSPLLAGVTTGELFF. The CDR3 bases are TGTGCCAGCAGCCCATTACTAGCGGGAGTAACTACCGGGGAGCTGTTTTTT.

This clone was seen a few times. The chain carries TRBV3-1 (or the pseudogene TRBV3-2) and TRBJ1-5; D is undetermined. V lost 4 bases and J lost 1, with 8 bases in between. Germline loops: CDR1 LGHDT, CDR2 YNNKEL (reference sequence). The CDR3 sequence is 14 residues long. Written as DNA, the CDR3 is TGTGCCAGCAGCCGATCCGGGAGCAATCAGCCCCAGCATTTT. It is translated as CASSRSGSNQPQHF.

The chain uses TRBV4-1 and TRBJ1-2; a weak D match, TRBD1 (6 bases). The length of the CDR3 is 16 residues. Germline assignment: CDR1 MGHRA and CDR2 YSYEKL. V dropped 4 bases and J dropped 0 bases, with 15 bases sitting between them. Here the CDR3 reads CASSRYREGTNYGYTF. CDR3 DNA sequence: TGCGCCAGCAGCCGTTACAGGGAGGGGACTAACTATGGCTACACCTTC.

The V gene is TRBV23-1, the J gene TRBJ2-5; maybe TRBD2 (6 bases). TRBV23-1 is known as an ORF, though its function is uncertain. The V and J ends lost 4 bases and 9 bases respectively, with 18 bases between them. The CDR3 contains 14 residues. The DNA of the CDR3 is TGCGCCAGCAGTCGGAGGGGACGAGGTTGGGCCCAGTACTTC. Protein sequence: CASSRRGRGWAQYF.

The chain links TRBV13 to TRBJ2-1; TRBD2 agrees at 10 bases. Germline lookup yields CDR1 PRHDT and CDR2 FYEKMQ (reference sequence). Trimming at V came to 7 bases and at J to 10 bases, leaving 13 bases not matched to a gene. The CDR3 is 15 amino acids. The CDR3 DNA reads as TGTGCCAGCATCCAGCAGGAAGCGGGGGGGCAAGAGCAGTTCTTC. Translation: CASIQQEAGGQEQFF. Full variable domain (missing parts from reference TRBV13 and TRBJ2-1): AAGVIQSPRHLIKEKRETATLKCYPIPRHDTVYWYQQGPGQDPQFLISFYEKMQSDKGSIPDRFSAQQFSDYHSELNMSSLELGDSALYFCASIQQEAGGQEQFFGPGTRLTVL.

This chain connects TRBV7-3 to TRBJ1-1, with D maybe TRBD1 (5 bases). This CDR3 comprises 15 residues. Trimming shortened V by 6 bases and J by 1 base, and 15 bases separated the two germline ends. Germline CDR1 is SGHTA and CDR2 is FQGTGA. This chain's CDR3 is CASRAQGGANTEAFF. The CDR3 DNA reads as TGTGCCAGCAGAGCTCAGGGAGGGGCGAACACTGAAGCTTTCTTT.

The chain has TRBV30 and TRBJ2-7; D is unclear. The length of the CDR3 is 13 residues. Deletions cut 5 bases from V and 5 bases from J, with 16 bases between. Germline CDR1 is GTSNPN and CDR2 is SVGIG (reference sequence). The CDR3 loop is CAWSTEASHEQYF. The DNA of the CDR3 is TGTGCCTGGTCGACTGAGGCGTCGCACGAGCAGTACTTC.

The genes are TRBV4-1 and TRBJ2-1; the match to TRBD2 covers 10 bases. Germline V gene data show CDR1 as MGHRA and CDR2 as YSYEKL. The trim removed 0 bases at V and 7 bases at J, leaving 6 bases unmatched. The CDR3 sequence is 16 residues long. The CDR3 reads CASSQEFSSGGNEQFF. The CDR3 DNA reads TGCGCCAGCAGCCAAGAGTTTTCTAGCGGGGGAAATGAGCAGTTCTTC.

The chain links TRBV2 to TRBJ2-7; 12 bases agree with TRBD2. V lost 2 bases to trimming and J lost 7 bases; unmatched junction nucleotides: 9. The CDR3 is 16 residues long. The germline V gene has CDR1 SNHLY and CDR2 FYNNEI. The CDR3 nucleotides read TGTGCCAGCAGTGAAACGGGGCTAGCGGGAGGGAGAGAGCAGTACTTC. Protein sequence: CASSETGLAGGREQYF.

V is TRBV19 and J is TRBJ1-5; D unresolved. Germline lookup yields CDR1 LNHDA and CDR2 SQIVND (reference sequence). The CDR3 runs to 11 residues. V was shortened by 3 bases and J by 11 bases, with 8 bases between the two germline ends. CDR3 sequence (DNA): TGTGCCAGTAGTATTGCGCAGGCCCAGCATTTT. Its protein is CASSIAQAQHF.

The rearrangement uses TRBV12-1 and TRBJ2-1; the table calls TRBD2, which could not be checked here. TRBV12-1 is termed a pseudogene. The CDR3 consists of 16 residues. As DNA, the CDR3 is TGTGCCAGCAGCTTTGAGGTGGCGGGGGGGCGCAATGAGCAGTTCTTC. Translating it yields CASSFEVAGGRNEQFF.

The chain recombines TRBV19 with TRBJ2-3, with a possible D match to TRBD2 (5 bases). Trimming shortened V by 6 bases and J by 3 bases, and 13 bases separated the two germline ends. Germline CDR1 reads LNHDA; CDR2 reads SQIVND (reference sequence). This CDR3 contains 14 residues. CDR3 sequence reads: CASRVDYSTDTQYF. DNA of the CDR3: TGTGCCAGTAGGGTAGACTATAGTACAGATACGCAGTATTTT.

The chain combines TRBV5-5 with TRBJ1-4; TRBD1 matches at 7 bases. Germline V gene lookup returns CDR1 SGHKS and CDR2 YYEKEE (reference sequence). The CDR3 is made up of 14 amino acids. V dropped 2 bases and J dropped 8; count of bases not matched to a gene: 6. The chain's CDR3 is CASSFAGGREKLFF. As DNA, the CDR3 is TGTGCCAGCAGCTTCGCAGGGGGGCGGGAAAAACTGTTTTTT. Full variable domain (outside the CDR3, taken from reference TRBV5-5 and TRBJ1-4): DAGVTQSPTHLIKTRGQQVTLRCSPISGHKSVSWYQQVLGQGPQFIFQYYEKEERGRGNFPDRFSARQFPNYSSELNVNALLLGDSALYLCASSFAGGREKLFFGSGTQLSVL.

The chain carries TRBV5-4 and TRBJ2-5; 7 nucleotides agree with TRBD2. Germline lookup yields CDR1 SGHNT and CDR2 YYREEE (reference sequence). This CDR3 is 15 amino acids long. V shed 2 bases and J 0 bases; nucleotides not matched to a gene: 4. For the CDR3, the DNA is TGTGCCAGCAGCTTCCCCCTAGCGGACCAAGAGACCCAGTACTTC. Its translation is CASSFPLADQETQYF. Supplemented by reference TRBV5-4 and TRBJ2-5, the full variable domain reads ETGVTQSPTHLIKTRGQQVTLRCSSQSGHNTVSWYQQALGQGPQFIFQYYREEENGRGNFPPRFSGLQFPNYSSELNVNALELDDSALYLCASSFPLADQETQYFGPGTRLLVL.

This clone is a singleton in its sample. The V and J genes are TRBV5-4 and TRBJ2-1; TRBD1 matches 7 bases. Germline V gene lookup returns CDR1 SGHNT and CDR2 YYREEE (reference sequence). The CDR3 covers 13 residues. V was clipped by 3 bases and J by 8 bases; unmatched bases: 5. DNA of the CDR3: TGTGCCAGCAGCTCGACAGGGTGGGATGAGCAGTTCTTC. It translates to CASSSTGWDEQFF.

This CDR3 is CASSLIGEGNTEAFF. For the CDR3, the DNA is TGTGCCAGCAGTTTAATCGGGGAGGGGAACACTGAAGCTTTCTTT. V usage is TRBV28 and J usage is TRBJ1-1; D remains unclear. Germline V gives CDR1 MDHEN, CDR2 SYDVKM. V lost 2 bases, J lost 1 base, and 11 bases lay in between. CDR3 length: 15 amino acids.

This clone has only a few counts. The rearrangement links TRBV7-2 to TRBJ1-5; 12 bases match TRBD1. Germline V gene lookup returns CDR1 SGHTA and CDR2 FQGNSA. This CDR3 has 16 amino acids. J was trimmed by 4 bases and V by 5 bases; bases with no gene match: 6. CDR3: CASSALGQGANQPQHF. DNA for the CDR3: TGTGCCAGCAGCGCCTTGGGACAGGGGGCAAATCAGCCCCAGCATTTT.